The TCR beta chain under discussion was sequenced for a study of cytomegalovirus exposure and HLA in healthy donors (TCRdb year 2017). Turning to the overall study: An earlier analysis of around 600 of the donors reported 250 to 300 Gb of sequence data and some 120 million unique TCR beta sequences from about 179 million T cells. About 330 gigabases of sequencing data and 91 million or so unique TCR sequences made up an early release that covered around 640 HLA-typed donors. The genetic ancestry cluster associated with self-reported Caucasian donors included over 65% of the approximately 410 genotyped donors. The study aimed to test whether signatures of past pathogen exposure could be identified by cataloging public T cell receptors. Using immunosequencing, the study profiled T cell repertoires from some 670 subjects and related those repertoires to cytomegalovirus serostatus. Besides the first cohort of 550 to 750 subjects, a separate validation cohort made up of over 95 different subjects was used. High-throughput TCR immunosequencing, statistical association of individual TCRs with disease status, and machine learning were combined to predict cytomegalovirus infection status. A later analysis re-analyzed previously published TCR beta repertoires from approximately 700 donors and added high-resolution HLA genotyping to study TCR occurrence patterns. Rather than using new phenotypic data, the later analysis identified candidate immune exposures from TCR beta sequences and from how often those sequences occurred across donors. An earlier analysis of 587 of the donors applied high-throughput TCR beta sequencing to assess whether each TCR beta V gene segment acted as functional or pseudogenic. Donor age, sex, ethnicity and CMV serostatus were compiled alongside the repertoire data. A later genetic analysis used genome-wide SNP genotypes for about 65% of the 666 donors, treating that subset as a discovery cohort. Every discovery cohort repertoire had been produced on one sequencing platform. Both class I and class II loci were covered by HLA typing, at four-digit resolution. The number of typed donors differed by locus: 629-630 for A, B, C, DRB1 and DQB1; about 520 for DQA1; approximately 600 for DPA1; and roughly 470 for DPB1. Four to six DR-DQ haplotypes were handled as single units for association and clustering, since linkage in the cohort was strong. Across some 400 genotyped donors of the cohort, an average of roughly 200,000 unique TCR beta nucleotide sequences per donor were sequenced, and roughly a sixth of those sequences were non-productive. On the study overall, not on this receptor specifically: Some IMGT-functional V segments, including TRBV6-2 and TRBV6-3, could not be told apart with the 87-base-pair reads, so those segments were excluded. In a later analysis, TCR association rates were found to vary across HLA loci, with the most associated TCRs seen for DRB1 alleles and the fewest for HLA-C alleles. Immune exposure information for the cohort was limited to CMV serostatus. A later analysis associated some 17,000 TCR beta sequences with specific HLA alleles at a false discovery rate of 0.05. A later genetic analysis reported fewer N-insertions in productive TCRs among donors in an Asian-associated ancestry cluster than the roughly 650-donor mean. A few of the identified cytomegalovirus-associated TCR beta chains were confirmed in vitro to be specific for cytomegalovirus antigens. Over 15 rarely observed V segments, including chromosome 9 orphons, were excluded from the earlier analysis of some 590 of the donors because counts were too low. In the study, around 160 TCR beta chains were listed as associated with cytomegalovirus. HLA typing was unavailable for some donors at each locus, so association tests used only the typed subset. According to a later analysis, parvovirus B19, influenza, CMV and Epstein-Barr virus appeared linked to several top co-occurrence clusters. Most TCR sequences were observed very rarely across donors, whereas some public TCRs were present in many individuals. The presence/absence analyses assumed that sequencing depth was roughly uniform across donors, and that assumption may not be true. Cytomegalovirus status was reported to be diagnosed by the classifier with high specificity and sensitivity in both the original and validation cohorts. An association between a missense DCLRE1C variant and V-gene and J-gene trimming of TCR beta chains was found in a later genetic analysis and replicated in an independent cohort. A later analysis found that most CMV-associated TCR beta chains appeared HLA-restricted, with HLA associations seemingly driven largely by CMV exposure. A cluster of highly shared sequence variants was judged likely to be a technical artifact of the sequencing pipeline. An earlier analysis of around 600 of the donors showed that most TCR beta V segments appeared in productive rearrangements either about 87% or about 30% of the time, which broadly matched IMGT annotations. Only TCR beta chains were sequenced in this cohort, and the absence of alpha or paired-chain data limited detectable features. It was suggested by the authors that the approach could potentially be generalized to other disease states and immunological phenotypes. In a later analysis, HLA-associated TCR beta chains showed more clonal expansion and lower generation probabilities than non-associated chains that were equally common. When HLA alleles, especially DR and DQ, strongly co-occurred, TCR associations were difficult to assign to individual alleles. A further reported finding was that TCR beta sequences accurately predicted the HLA-A and HLA-B alleles for most subjects in the first cohort. Correlated functional status among segregating V segments might be attributable to linkage disequilibrium, but an unknown experimental factor could not be ruled out.

For this clone: Its antigen remains undetermined. The input lacks base qualities; no much larger clone sits a single base away.

For CDR1 and CDR2, the germline V gene lists MGHRA and YSYEKL. From the cysteine through the phenylalanine, the CDR3 covers 19 amino acids. Only the CDR3 region is kept as DNA, spanning 57 bases read in frame from base 1. V loses 3 bases, J loses 3 bases, and the germline ends lie 21 bases apart. The cohort comprised hundreds of healthy bone marrow donors. At the time of sampling, all cohort members were nominally healthy, though unrecorded immune exposures were likely present. The donor was CMV seronegative and belonged to the group of 352 seronegative cohort members. A peripheral blood sample was collected from each donor, and TCR beta sequencing was performed on peripheral blood mononuclear cells. Genomic DNA extraction from the blood cell samples was performed with the Qiagen DNeasy Blood Extraction Kit. The library was built by means of the immunoSEQ multiplex PCR assay. The multiplex PCR relied on a mix of 60 forward primers for TCR Vbeta segments and 13 reverse primers for TCR Jbeta segments. A multiplex PCR assay on genomic DNA amplified the CDR3 region of rearranged TCR beta genes. Amplified TCR beta libraries were sequenced as 87-base-pair reads on the Illumina HiSeq System. In the original analysis: Across the roughly 640 repertoires, a later analysis counted around 80 million unique TCR beta chains, some 11 million of which were shared by at least two donors. Raw reads were error-corrected and collapsed into unique sequences by a nearest-neighbor algorithm in which closely related sequences were merged to remove PCR and sequencing errors. Alignment of CDR3 sequences to IMGT reference sequences was used to assign V, D and J gene segments. Each retained sequence needed at least a six-nucleotide match to both a V gene segment and a J gene segment. Rearrangements were classified as productive when the CDR3 lacked stop codons and remained in frame with V and J, and all other rearrangements were classified as non-productive. CDR3 was defined by IMGT convention, running from the second conserved V-encoded cysteine to the conserved J-encoded phenylalanine. The earlier analysis of about 560 of the donors excluded any sequence lacking an unambiguous match to a single V gene segment. An earlier analysis of a few hundred of the donors classified V segments as functional when productive rearrangements were above 56.7% and as segregating when the standard deviation between donors was above 5%. To diagnose cytomegalovirus status from the catalog of TCR beta chain sequences, a statistical classification framework was built. In a later analysis, V and J genes were assigned by comparing TCR nucleotide sequences against IMGT/GENE-DB human TR gene sequences. Using the TCRdist pipeline, a later analysis assigned CDR3 sequences along with most-parsimonious VDJ recombination scenarios. In a later analysis, each TCR beta chain was defined by its CDR3 amino acid sequence together with its V-gene family, and reads without a unique V-gene family were excluded. A later analysis removed several hundred highly shared, low-generation-probability nucleotide sequences to deal with suspected cross-contamination and a sequencing artifact. A later analysis calculated a clonal expansion index for each public chain from normalized within-repertoire ranks of inferred template counts. In a later analysis, generation probabilities were computed with a VDJ recombination model fitted to out-of-frame rearrangements, and the resulting probabilities were checked against IGoR. In a later analysis, hypergeometric tests were used to score TCR-TCR, TCR-HLA and TCR-CMV co-occurrence, with a repertoire-size bias correction applied to TCR pairs. In a later analysis, false discovery rates were estimated by permuting HLA or CMV assignments 20 times. In a later analysis, co-occurring TCRs were grouped using DBSCAN, with TCRdist sequence similarity added in when clustering inside HLA-allele-positive subsets. For co-occurrence clustering, repertoires with fewer than 30,000 or more than 120,000 public chains were excluded, along with roughly 5 repertoires with anomalous nucleotide sharing. This is the immuneACCESS table as TCRdb keeps it, with only in-frame sequences that have V and J called. A part of the clones is gone; compared with another copy, unresolved V genes explain less than half, and the rest is unexplained. Clone size and the V and J calls come from that table; the DNA yielded D and trimming. A total of about 110,000 clones appear in this sample, around 80% of them only once. The top ten hold 5% to 6.5% of the sample.

The TCR originated in a man aged 18 to 30 in good health and CMV-seronegative. Rearrangement joined TRBV4-1 to TRBJ1-6, with the D gene too uncertain to name. Sample: PBMCs. CDR3 protein: CASSQADWVKEGYNSPLHF. Here is the DNA: TGCGCCAGCAGCCAGGCGGACTGGGTCAAAGAAGGCTATAATTCACCCCTCCACTTT.